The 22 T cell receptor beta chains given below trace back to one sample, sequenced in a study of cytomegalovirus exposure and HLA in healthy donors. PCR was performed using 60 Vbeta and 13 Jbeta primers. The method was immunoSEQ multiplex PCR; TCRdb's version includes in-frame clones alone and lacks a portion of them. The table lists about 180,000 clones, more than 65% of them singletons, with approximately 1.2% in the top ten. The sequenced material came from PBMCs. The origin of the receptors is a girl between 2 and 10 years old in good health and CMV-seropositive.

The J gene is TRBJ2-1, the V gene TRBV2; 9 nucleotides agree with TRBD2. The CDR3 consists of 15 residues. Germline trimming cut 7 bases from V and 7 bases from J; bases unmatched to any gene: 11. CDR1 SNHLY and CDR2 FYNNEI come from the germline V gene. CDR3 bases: TGTGCCAGCACTCTGACGGGACTAGCTCAGAATGAGCAGTTCTTC. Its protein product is CASTLTGLAQNEQFF.

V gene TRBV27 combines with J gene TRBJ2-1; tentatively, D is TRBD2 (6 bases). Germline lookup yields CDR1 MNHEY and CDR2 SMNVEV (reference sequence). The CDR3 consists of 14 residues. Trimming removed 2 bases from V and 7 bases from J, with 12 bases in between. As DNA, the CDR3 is TGTGCCAGCAGTTTAGGGGGGAGCACGAATGAGCAGTTCTTC. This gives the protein CASSLGGSTNEQFF.

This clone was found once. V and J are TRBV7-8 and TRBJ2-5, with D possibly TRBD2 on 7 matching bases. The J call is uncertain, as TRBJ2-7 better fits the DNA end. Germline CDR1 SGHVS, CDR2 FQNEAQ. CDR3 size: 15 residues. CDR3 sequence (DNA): TGTGCCAGCAGCTTAGGCCGGGGGGCGACCTACGAGCAGTACTTC. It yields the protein CASSLGRGATYEQYF.

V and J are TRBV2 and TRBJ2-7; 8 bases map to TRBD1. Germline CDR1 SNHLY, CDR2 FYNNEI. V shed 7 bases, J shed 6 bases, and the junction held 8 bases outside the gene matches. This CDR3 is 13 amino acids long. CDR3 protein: CASTSGQGFEQYF. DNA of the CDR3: TGTGCCAGCACGTCCGGACAGGGATTCGAGCAGTACTTC.

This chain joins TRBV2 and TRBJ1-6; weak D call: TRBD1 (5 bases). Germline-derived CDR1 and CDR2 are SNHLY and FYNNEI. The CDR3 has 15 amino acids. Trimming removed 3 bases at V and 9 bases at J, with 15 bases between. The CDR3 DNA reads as TGTGCCAGCAGTGAGGAGGGGACGGGTGGTTCACCCCTCCACTTT. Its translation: CASSEEGTGGSPLHF.

The CDR3 reads CASSFPGAYEQYF. The DNA of the CDR3 is TGTGCCAGCAGCTTCCCCGGGGCCTACGAGCAGTACTTC. V and J are TRBV11-2 and TRBJ2-7; weak D call: TRBD2 (5 bases). CDR1 is SGHAT and CDR2 is FQNNGV in the germline V gene. The CDR3 runs 13 residues. Trimming pared 3 bases from V and 2 bases from J, leaving 8 bases between.

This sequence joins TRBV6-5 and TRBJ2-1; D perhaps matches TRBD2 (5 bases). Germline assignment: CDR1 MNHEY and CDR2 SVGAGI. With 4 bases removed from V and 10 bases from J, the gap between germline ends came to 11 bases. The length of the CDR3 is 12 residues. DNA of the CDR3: TGTGCCAGCAGTTTGAGGGATGGAGAGCAGTTCTTC. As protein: CASSLRDGEQFF.

The CDR3 region has the DNA TGTGCCAGCAGTTCCCGTCAAGGCGCGACAGGCACAGATACGCAGTATTTT. It specifies CASSSRQGATGTDTQYF. The V call is TRBV28, the J call TRBJ2-3; possibly TRBD1 for D (5 bases). V shed 4 bases and J shed 1 base, with 18 bases lying between them. The CDR3 is made up of 17 amino acids. Looked up from germline, CDR1 is MDHEN and CDR2 is SYDVKM.

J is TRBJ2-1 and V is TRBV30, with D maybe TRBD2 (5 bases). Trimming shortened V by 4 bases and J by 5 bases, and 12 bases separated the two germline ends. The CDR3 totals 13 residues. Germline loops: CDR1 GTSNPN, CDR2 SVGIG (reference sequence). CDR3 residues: CAWTGRANNEQFF. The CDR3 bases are TGTGCCTGGACTGGGCGGGCTAACAATGAGCAGTTCTTC.

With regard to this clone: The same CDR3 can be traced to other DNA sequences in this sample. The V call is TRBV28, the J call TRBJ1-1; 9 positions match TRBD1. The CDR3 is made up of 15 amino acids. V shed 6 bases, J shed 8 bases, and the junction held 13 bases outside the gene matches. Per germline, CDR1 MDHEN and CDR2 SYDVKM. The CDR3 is CASSPTGGPELEAFF. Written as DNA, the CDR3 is TGTGCCAGCAGCCCCACAGGGGGCCCTGAGCTAGAAGCTTTCTTT. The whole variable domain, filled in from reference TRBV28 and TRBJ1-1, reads DVKVTQSSRYLVKRTGEKVFLECVQDMDHENMFWYRQDPGLGLRLIYFSYDVKMKEKGDIPEGYSVSREKKERFSLILESASTNQTSMYLCASSPTGGPELEAFFGQGTRLTVV.

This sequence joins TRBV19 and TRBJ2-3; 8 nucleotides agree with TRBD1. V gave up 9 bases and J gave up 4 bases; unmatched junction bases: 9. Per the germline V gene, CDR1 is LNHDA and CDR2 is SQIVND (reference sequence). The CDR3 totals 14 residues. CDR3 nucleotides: TGTGCCAGCTCCGGGACAGGAGATTCAGATACGCAGTATTTT. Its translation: CASSGTGDSDTQYF.

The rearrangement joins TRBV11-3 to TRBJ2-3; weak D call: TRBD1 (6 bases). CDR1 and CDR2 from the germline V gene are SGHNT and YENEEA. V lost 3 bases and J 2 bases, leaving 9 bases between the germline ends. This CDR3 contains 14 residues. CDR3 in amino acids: CASSFGQHTDTQYF. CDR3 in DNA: TGTGCCAGCAGCTTCGGACAGCACACAGATACGCAGTATTTT. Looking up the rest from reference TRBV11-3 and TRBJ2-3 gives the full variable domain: EAGVVQSPRYKIIEKKQPVAFWCNPISGHNTLYWYLQNLGQGPELLIRYENEEAVDDSQLPKDRFSAERLKGVDSTLKIQPAELGDSAVYLCASSFGQHTDTQYFGPGTRLTVL.

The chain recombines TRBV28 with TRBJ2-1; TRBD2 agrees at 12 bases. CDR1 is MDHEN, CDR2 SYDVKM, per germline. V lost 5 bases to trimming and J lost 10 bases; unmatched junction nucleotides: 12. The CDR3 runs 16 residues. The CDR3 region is CASSLLAGGLLREQFF. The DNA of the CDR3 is TGTGCCAGCAGTCTGCTAGCGGGGGGGCTACTGAGGGAGCAGTTCTTC.

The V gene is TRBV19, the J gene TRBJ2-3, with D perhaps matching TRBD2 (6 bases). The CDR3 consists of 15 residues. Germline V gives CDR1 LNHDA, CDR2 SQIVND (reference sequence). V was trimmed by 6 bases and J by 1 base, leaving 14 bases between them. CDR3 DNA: TGTGCCAGTAGGGAGGGCTCCCTAGGCACAGATACGCAGTATTTT. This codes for CASREGSLGTDTQYF.

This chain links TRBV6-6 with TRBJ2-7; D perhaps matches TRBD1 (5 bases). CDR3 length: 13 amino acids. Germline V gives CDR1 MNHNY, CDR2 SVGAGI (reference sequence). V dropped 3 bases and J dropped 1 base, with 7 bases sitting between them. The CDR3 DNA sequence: TGTGCCAGCAGTTATACAGGATCCTACGAGCAGTACTTC. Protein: CASSYTGSYEQYF.

The CDR3 bases are TGTGCCAGCAGCGTAACGACCGGGACAGGCTACACCTTC. Its protein is CASSVTTGTGYTF. V and J are TRBV11-3 and TRBJ1-2; TRBD1 is a possible D gene (6 bases). V was clipped by 5 bases and J by 8 bases, with 15 bases between them. The CDR3 length is 13 residues. In germline, CDR1 is SGHNT, CDR2 YENEEA.

The CDR3 here is CSVRLGQNEQFF. CDR3 DNA sequence: TGCAGCGTTCGACTAGGACAAAATGAGCAGTTCTTC. The chain joins TRBV29-1 to TRBJ2-1; D is perhaps TRBD2 (6 bases). The CDR3 extends over 12 amino acids. Germline CDR1 and CDR2: SQVTM and ANQGSEA. V lost 5 bases and J lost 7, with 12 bases in between.

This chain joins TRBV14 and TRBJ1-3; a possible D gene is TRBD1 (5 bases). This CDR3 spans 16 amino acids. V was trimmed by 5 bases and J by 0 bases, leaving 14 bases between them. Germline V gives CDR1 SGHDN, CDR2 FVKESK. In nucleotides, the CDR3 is TGTGCCAGCAGCGGCAGGGCCCCCAGCTCTGGAAACACCATATATTTT. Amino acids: CASSGRAPSSGNTIYF.

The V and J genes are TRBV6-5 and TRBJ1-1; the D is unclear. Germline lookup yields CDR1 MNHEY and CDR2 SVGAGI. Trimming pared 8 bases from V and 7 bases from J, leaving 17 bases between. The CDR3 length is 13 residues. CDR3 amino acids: CASGSSRGIEAFF. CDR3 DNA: TGTGCCAGCGGGTCATCCCGGGGAATTGAAGCTTTCTTT.

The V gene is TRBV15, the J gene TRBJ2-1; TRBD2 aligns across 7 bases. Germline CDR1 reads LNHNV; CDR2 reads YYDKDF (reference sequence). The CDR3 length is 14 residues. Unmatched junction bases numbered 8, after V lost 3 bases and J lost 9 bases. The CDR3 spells CATSSGETSIEQFF. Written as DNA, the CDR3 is TGTGCCACCAGCAGCGGGGAGACTAGCATTGAGCAGTTCTTC. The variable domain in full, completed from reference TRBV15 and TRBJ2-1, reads DAMVIQNPRYQVTQFGKPVTLSCSQTLNHNVMYWYQQKSSQAPKLLFHYYDKDFNNEADTPDNFQSRRPNTSFCFLDIRSPGLGDTAMYLCATSSGETSIEQFFGPGTRLTVL.

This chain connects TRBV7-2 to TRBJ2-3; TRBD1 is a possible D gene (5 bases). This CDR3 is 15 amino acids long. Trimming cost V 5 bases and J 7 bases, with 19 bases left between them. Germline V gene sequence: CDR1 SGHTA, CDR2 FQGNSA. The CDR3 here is CASSARTPSLNTQYF. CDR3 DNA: TGTGCCAGCAGCGCACGGACACCCAGTCTAAATACGCAGTATTTT. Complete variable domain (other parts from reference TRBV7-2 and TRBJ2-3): GAGVSQSPSNKVTEKGKDVELRCDPISGHTALYWYRQSLGQGLEFLIYFQGNSAPDKSGLPSDRFSAERTGGSVSTLTIQRTQQEDSAVYLCASSARTPSLNTQYFGPGTRLTVL.

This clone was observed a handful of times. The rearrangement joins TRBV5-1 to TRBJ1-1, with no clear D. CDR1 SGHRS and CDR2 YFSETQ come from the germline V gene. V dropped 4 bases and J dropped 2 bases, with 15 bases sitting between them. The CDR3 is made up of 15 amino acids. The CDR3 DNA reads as TGCGCCAGCAGCCCAAGACTGGAACCCAACACTGAAGCTTTCTTT. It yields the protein CASSPRLEPNTEAFF.